This entry lists 9 T cell receptor beta chains sequenced from one sample in a study of T cells after yellow fever vaccination. TCRdb reanalysed the 5' RACE reads using MiXCR and keeps one entry per CDR3 protein. Of some 320,000 distinct CDR3 sequences in the sample, roughly 8.7% are singletons; the top ten hold roughly 17%. The sequences come from PBMCs, collected on the day of the first yellow fever vaccination. Source of these receptors: a man aged 18 to 29 who received the YFV17D yellow fever vaccine.

This clonotype has more than one count but fewer than ten. The CDR3 region is CASSWQGGQETQYF. DNA of the CDR3: TGTGCCAGCAGCTGGCAGGGGGGACAAGAGACCCAGTACTTC. V usage is TRBV7-2 and J usage is TRBJ2-5; a possible D gene is TRBD1 (7 bases). CDR1 is SGHTA, CDR2 FQGNSA, per germline. Trimming took 4 bases from V and 2 from J, leaving 11 bases between them. The CDR3 length is 14 residues.

As DNA, the CDR3 is TGTGCCAGCAGTTTAGGGGACCCAATTAGGGAGCAGTACGTC. It translates to CASSLGDPIREQYV. The gene calls are TRBV12-3 or TRBV12-4 and TRBJ2-7, with D possibly called TRBD1 or TRBD2 (5 bases each). V lost 1 base to trimming and J lost 7 bases, with 14 bases between them. The CDR3 extends over 14 amino acids.

The sample holds a few counts of this clonotype. The CDR3 DNA sequence: TGTGCCAGCAGCGACCTCAGGGTTCGGATCACTGAAGCTTTCTTT. It yields the protein CASSDLRVRITEAFF. The rearrangement joins TRBV7-9 to TRBJ1-1, with D possibly TRBD1 on 5 matching bases. Trimming took off 5 bases at V and 4 bases at J, with 17 bases between the two ends. The CDR3 spans 15 residues. Germline values: CDR1 SEHNR, CDR2 FQNEAQ (reference sequence).

The table lists this clonotype with a few counts. The rearrangement uses TRBV4-3 and TRBJ1-6, with 9 bases fitting TRBD1. The ends lost 0 bases at V and 6 bases at J; junction bases unmatched: 6. The CDR3 is 17 amino acids. Germline V gives CDR1 LGHNA, CDR2 YSLEER. DNA for the CDR3: TGCGCCAGCAGCCAAGAGTGGACAGGGGCAGGTAATTCACCCCTCCACTTT. Translating gives CASSQEWTGAGNSPLHF.

This clonotype was detected only a few times. V usage is TRBV6-2 or TRBV6-3 and J usage is TRBJ1-2; unclear D gene. V lost 5 bases and J 0 bases, leaving 13 bases between the germline ends. Germline CDR1 reads MNHEY; CDR2 reads SVGEGT. The CDR3 is 15 residues long. CDR3 in amino acids: CASSAWLKANYGYTF. The CDR3 region has the DNA TGTGCCAGCAGTGCCTGGTTAAAAGCTAACTATGGCTACACCTTC.

This clonotype was seen repeatedly, ten times or more. The J gene is TRBJ2-3, the V gene TRBV5-1, with D maybe TRBD1 (6 bases). The V and J ends lost 0 bases and 5 bases respectively, with 10 bases between them. The CDR3 runs to 14 residues. Germline assignment: CDR1 SGHRS and CDR2 YFSETQ. The CDR3 bases are TGCGCCAGCAGCTTGGAAGGGGGTGAAGATACGCAGTATTTT. This gives the protein CASSLEGGEDTQYF.

V is TRBV29-1 and J is TRBJ2-5; TRBD2 aligns across 15 bases. This CDR3 has 17 amino acids. Germline V gives CDR1 SQVTM, CDR2 ANQGSEA. V was pared by 3 bases and J by 5 bases, with 10 bases of the junction left unmatched. Here the CDR3 DNA reads TGCAGCGTTGAGGTCGGACTAGCGGGGGGGCCGTTCGAGACCCAGTACTTC. This encodes CSVEVGLAGGPFETQYF.

In its sample, this clonotype was seen a few times. This chain uses TRBV15 with TRBJ2-7; a possible D gene is TRBD1 (6 bases). This CDR3 contains 15 residues. Trimming stripped 3 bases from V and 3 bases from J, with 15 bases between. Germline V gene sequence: CDR1 LNHNV, CDR2 YYDKDF (reference sequence). The DNA of the CDR3 is TGTGCCACCAGCAGTATACAGGGAAGGTTCTACGAGCAGTACGTC. It specifies CATSSIQGRFYEQYV.

This clonotype was detected many times. The gene calls are TRBV10-3 and TRBJ1-1; unclear D gene. The CDR3 loop spans 13 amino acids. Trimming took 2 bases from V and 3 from J, leaving 7 bases between them. Germline CDR1 is ENHRY and CDR2 is SYGVKD. The CDR3 sequence is CAISETHDTEAFF. CDR3 nucleotide sequence: TGTGCCATCAGTGAGACACACGACACTGAAGCTTTCTTT.